This TCR beta chain was captured by sequencing in a study of blood T cell repertoires in COVID-19. About the research overall: Spain, Italy and the United States supplied samples that represented acute and convalescent COVID-19. Sources were T cells, B-cell-depleted T cells, or PBMCs; the material itself was cDNA or gDNA.

The CDR3 sequence is 13 residues long. The germline V gene encodes CDR1 MRHNA and CDR2 SNTAGT. The V end was cut by 5 bases, the J end by 2 bases, with 7 bases between. Original handling: It was from reference gene primer amplification that nucleated cell counts were estimated. Profiled with immunoSEQ multiplex PCR; TCRdb holds only in-frame clones, not every one. V, J and clone size are taken as reported in that table, and D and trimming were inferred from the DNA itself. The sample gives 60,000 to 75,000 clones, about 78% of which show up once; about 50% is in the top ten. What was sequenced was peripheral blood. V and J are TRBV6-4 and TRBJ1-5; no clear D gene. This receptor was taken from a woman older than 75 with acute or convalescent COVID-19. The CDR3 coding sequence is TGTGCCAGCAGTTCCGAGGGCAATCAGCCCCAGCATTTT. Encoded protein: CASSSEGNQPQHF.